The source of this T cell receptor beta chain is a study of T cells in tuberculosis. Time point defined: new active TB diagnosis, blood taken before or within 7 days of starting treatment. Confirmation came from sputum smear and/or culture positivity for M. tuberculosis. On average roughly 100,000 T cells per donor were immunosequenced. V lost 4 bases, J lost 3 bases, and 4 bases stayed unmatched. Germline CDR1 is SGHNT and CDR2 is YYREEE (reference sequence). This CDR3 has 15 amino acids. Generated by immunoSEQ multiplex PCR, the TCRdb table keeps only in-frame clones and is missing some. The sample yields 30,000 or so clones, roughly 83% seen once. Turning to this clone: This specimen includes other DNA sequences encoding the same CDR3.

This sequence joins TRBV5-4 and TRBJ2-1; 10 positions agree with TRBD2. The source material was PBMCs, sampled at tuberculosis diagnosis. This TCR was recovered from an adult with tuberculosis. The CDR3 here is CASSISSGGYNEQFF. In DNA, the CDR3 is TGTGCCAGCAGCATATCTAGCGGGGGCTACAATGAGCAGTTCTTC.